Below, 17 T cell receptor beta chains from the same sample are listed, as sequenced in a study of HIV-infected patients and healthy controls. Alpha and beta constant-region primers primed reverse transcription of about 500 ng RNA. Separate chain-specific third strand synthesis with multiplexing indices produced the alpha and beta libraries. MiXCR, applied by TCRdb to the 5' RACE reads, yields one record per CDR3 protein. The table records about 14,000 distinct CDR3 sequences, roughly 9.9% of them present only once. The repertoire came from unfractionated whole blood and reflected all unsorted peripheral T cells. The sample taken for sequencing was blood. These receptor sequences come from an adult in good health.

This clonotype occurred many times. The CDR3 here is CASSLNQPQHF. The CDR3 DNA is TGTGCCAGCAGCCTAAATCAGCCCCAGCATTTT. The chain links TRBV12-3 or TRBV12-4 to TRBJ1-5, with unresolved D. CDR3 length equals 11 residues. The V end lost 6 bases, the J end lost 4 bases, and 4 bases lay between the germline ends.

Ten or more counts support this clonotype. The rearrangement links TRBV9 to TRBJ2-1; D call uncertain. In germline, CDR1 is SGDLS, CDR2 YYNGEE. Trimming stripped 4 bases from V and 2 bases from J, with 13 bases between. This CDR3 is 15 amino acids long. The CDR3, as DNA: TGTGCCAGCAGCCCTACCCCATCACCCTACAATGAGCAGTTCTTC. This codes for CASSPTPSPYNEQFF.

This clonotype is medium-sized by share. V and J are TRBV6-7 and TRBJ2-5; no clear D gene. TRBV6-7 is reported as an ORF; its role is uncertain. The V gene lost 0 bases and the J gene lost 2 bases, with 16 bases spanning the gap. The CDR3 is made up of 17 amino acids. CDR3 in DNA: TGTGCCAGCAGTTACTCGCCCGGCAGGCTTTGGCAAGAGACCCAGTACTTC. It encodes CASSYSPGRLWQETQYF.

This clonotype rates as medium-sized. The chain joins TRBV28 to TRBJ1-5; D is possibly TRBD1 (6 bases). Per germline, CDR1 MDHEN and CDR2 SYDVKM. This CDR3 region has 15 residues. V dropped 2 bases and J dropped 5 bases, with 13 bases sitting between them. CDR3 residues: CASSLRQVLDQPQHF. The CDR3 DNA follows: TGTGCCAGCAGTTTAAGACAGGTACTAGATCAGCCCCAGCATTTT.

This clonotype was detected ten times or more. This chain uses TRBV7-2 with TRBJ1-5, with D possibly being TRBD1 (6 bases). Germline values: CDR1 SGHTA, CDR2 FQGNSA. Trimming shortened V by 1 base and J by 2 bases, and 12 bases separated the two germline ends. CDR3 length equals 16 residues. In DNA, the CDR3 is TGTGCCAGCAGCTTAGTAGGGGGTATCGGCAATCAGCCCCAGCATTTT. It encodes CASSLVGGIGNQPQHF.

CDR3 protein: CSVPGRFSNTGELFF. The CDR3 bases are TGCAGCGTCCCAGGTCGGTTTTCGAACACCGGGGAGCTGTTTTTT. The chain links TRBV29-1 to TRBJ2-2; unclear D gene. Per the germline V gene, CDR1 is SQVTM and CDR2 is ANQGSEA. The length of the CDR3 is 15 residues. V was cut by 6 bases and J by 0 bases, with 14 bases left in between.

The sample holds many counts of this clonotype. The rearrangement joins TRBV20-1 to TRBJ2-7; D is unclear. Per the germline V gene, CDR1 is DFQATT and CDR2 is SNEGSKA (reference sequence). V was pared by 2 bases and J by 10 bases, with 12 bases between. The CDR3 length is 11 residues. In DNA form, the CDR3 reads TGCAGTGCTAGAAGGCAGTCGATCCAGTACTTC. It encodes CSARRQSIQYF.

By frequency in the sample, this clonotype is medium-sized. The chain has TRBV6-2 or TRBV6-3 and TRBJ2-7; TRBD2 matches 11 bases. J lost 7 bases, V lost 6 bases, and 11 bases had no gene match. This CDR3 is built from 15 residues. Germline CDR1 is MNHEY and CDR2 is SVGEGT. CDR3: CASSTGLAVLGEQYF. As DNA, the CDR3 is TGTGCCAGCAGCACGGGACTAGCGGTCCTCGGAGAGCAGTACTTC.

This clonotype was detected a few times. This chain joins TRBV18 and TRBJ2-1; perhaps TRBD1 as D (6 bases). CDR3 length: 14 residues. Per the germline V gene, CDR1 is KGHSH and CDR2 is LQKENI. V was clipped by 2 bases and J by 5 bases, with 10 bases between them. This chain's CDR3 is CASSPVQGNNEQFF. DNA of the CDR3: TGTGCCAGCTCACCAGTTCAGGGGAACAATGAGCAGTTCTTC.

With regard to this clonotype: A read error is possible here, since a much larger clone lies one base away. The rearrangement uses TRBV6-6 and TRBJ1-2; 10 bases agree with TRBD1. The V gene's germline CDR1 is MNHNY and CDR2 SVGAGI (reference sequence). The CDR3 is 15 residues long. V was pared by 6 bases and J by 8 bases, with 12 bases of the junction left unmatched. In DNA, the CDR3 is TGTGCCAGCAGCAACTTTCCCGGGACAGGGGTCGGCTACACCTTC. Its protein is CASSNFPGTGVGYTF.

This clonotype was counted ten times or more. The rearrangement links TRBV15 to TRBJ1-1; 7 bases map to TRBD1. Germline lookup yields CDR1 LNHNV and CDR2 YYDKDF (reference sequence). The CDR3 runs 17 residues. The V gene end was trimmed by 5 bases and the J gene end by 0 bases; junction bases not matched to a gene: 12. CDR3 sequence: CATSGLSRGGLNTEAFF. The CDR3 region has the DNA TGTGCCACCAGCGGGCTTAGCAGGGGGGGATTGAACACTGAAGCTTTCTTT.

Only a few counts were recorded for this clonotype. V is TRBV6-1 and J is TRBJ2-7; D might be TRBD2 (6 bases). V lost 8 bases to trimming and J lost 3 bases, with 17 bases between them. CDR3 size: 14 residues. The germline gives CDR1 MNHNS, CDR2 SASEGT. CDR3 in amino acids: CASWEATGRYEQYF. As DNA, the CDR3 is TGTGCCAGCTGGGAGGCCACGGGGCGCTACGAGCAGTACTTC.

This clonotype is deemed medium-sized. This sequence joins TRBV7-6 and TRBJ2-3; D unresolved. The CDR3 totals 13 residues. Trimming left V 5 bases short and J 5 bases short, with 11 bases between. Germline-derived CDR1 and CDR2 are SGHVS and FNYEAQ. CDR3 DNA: TGTGCCAGCAGCCGGAGCTTGATAGATACGCAGTATTTT. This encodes CASSRSLIDTQYF.

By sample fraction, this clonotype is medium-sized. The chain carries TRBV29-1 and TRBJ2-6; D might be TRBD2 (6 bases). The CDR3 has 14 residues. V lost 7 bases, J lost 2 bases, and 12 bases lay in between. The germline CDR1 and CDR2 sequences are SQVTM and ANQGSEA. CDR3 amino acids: CSAWGETGANVLTF. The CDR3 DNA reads TGCAGCGCATGGGGGGAAACTGGGGCCAACGTCCTGACTTTC.

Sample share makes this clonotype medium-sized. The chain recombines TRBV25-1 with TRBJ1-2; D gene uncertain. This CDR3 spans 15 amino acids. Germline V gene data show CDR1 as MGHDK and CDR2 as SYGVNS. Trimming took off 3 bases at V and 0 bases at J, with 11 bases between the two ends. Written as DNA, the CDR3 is TGTGCCAGCAGTGATGGCGGGATCACTAACTATGGCTACACCTTC. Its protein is CASSDGGITNYGYTF.

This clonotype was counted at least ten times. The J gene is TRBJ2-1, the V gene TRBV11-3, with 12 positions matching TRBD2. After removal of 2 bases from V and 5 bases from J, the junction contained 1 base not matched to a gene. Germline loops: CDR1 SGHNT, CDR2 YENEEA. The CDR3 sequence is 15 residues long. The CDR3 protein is CASSLRLAGDNEQFF. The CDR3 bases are TGTGCCAGCAGCTTAAGACTAGCGGGGGACAATGAGCAGTTCTTC. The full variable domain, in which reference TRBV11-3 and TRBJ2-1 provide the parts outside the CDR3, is EAGVVQSPRYKIIEKKQPVAFWCNPISGHNTLYWYLQNLGQGPELLIRYENEEAVDDSQLPKDRFSAERLKGVDSTLKIQPAELGDSAVYLCASSLRLAGDNEQFFGPGTRLTVL.

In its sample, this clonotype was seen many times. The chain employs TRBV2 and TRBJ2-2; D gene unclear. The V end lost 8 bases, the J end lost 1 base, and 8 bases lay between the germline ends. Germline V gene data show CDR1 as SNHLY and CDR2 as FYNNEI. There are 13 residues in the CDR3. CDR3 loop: CASGQWNTGELFF. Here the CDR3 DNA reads TGTGCCAGCGGCCAGTGGAACACCGGGGAGCTGTTTTTT. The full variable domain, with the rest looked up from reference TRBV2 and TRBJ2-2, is EPEVTQTPSHQVTQMGQEVILRCVPISNHLYFYWYRQILGQKVEFLVSFYNNEISEKSEIFDDQFSVERPDGSNFTLKIRSTKLEDSAMYFCASGQWNTGELFFGEGSRLTVL.